Included here is one TCR beta chain sequence, with context. These data originate in a study of T cell changes during pregnancy in multiple sclerosis. Clones were sequenced by immunoSEQ multiplex PCR, and TCRdb holds only the in-frame ones, with some missing. The sample has some 85,000 clones, 80% to 95% seen once. The J segment lost 4 bases and the V segment lost 1 base, leaving 12 bases of the junction unmatched. The CDR3 loop spans 18 amino acids. Per germline, CDR1 SGHTA and CDR2 FQGNSA. The sequence derives from a female donor in good health, enrolled as a control in a pregnancy study. Material: peripheral blood, obtained in the second trimester of pregnancy. The J gene is TRBJ2-1, the V gene TRBV7-2; TRBD2 matches at 8 bases. The chain's CDR3 is CASSLVRVGGGTYNEQFF. The CDR3, as DNA: TGTGCCAGCAGCTTAGTAAGAGTCGGCGGGGGGACTTACAATGAGCAGTTCTTC.